The 4 T cell receptor beta chains below come from one sample, sequenced in a study of CD8+CD57+ T cells in acquired aplastic anemia listed by TCRdb under 2018. Flow cytometry had shown CD8+CD57+ cell expansion in the patients selected for sequencing. Reads for this sample came from an Illumina HiSeq 2000. TCR beta VDJ combination and CDR3 sequence profiling used genomic DNA as the template. In TCRdb, the public reads were trimmed at Q25 with fastp and aligned with MiXCR, with productive beta chains retained. Merged by CDR3 protein, the rows form single entries marked with the most common genes and DNA. In this sample the table shows about 160,000 distinct CDR3 sequences, about two thirds of which occur a single time. Around 45% of the sample rests with the top ten. The sample was sorted CD4+, CD8+, or CD8+CD57+ T cells (not recorded which) from PBMCs. These receptors were collected from a human donor with aplastic anemia.

This chain links TRBV2 with TRBJ1-5, with D possibly TRBD1 on 6 matching bases. Trimming shortened V by 5 bases and J by 3 bases, and 14 bases separated the two germline ends. The CDR3 has 15 amino acids. Germline lookup yields CDR1 SNHLY and CDR2 FYNNEI. CDR3 DNA sequence: TGTGCCAGCAGTCGACAGGATCTTTACAATCAGCCCCAGCATTTT. Amino acids: CASSRQDLYNQPQHF.

The chain joins TRBV10-2 to TRBJ2-3; the D is unclear. Trimming stripped 3 bases from V and 0 bases from J, with 4 bases between. The germline CDR1 and CDR2 sequences are WSHSY and SAAADI. CDR3 length equals 13 residues. CDR3 sequence (DNA): TGCGCCAGCAGTGACAGGAGCACAGATACGCAGTATTTT. Protein product: CASSDRSTDTQYF.

This clonotype was picked up many times. The chain links TRBV2 to TRBJ2-5; D gene uncertain. The V end lost 0 bases, the J end lost 2 bases, and 4 bases lay between the germline ends. The CDR3 is 13 residues long. Germline lookup yields CDR1 SNHLY and CDR2 FYNNEI. CDR3 DNA sequence: TGTGCCAGCAGTGAAGCCCCACAAGAGACCCAGTACTTC. Translation: CASSEAPQETQYF.

This clonotype came up many times. One junction end disagrees with the germline gene, perhaps due to a read error. The V gene is TRBV6-4, the J gene TRBJ1-5; D unclear. In germline, CDR1 is MRHNA, CDR2 SNTAGT. The CDR3 is 14 residues long. The CDR3 loop is CASSGTDNNEPQHF. DNA of the CDR3: TGTGCCAGCAGTGGGACGGATAACAATGAGCCCCAGCATTTT.